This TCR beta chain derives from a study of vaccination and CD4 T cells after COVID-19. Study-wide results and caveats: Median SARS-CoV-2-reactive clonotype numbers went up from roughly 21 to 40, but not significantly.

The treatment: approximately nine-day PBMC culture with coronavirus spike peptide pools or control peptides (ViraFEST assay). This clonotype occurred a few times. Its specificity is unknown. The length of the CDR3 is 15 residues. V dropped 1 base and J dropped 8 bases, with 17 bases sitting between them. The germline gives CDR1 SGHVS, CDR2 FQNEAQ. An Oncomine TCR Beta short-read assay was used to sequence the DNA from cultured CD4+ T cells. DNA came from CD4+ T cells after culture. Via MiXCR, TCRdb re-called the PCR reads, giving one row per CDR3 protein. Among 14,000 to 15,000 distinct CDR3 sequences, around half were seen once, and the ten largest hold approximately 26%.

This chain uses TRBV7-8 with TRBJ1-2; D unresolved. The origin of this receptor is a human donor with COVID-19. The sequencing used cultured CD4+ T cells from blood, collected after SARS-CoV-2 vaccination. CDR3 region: CASSLESQFLGGYTF. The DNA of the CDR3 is TGTGCCAGCAGCTTAGAGTCCCAGTTTTTGGGAGGCTACACCTTC.